The next 31 T cell receptor beta chains were all read from a single sample in a study of blood T cell repertoires in COVID-19. TCRdb keeps only in-frame clones here, not all; method: immunoSEQ multiplex PCR. The data contain around 230,000 clones, about 88% of them seen just once; the ten biggest clones take up 2.6%. The sequencing input was PBMCs or T cells enriched from blood (not recorded which). These TCRs come from a woman aged 25 to 45 who had recovered from COVID-19.

V and J are TRBV5-4 and TRBJ2-2; 9 nucleotides align to TRBD1. This CDR3 is 15 amino acids long. CDR1 and CDR2 (germline): SGHNT, YYREEE (reference sequence). Trimming cost V 4 bases and J 6 bases; bases outside gene matches: 7. CDR3 coding DNA: TGTGCCAGCAGCCCGGGGACAGGGAAGCCCGGGGAGCTGTTTTTT. It yields the protein CASSPGTGKPGELFF. The full variable domain, its missing parts supplied by reference TRBV5-4 and TRBJ2-2, is ETGVTQSPTHLIKTRGQQVTLRCSSQSGHNTVSWYQQALGQGPQFIFQYYREEENGRGNFPPRFSGLQFPNYSSELNVNALELDDSALYLCASSPGTGKPGELFFGEGSRLTVL.

V and J are TRBV6-5 and TRBJ2-5; TRBD2 matches at 10 bases. The CDR3 length is 15 residues. The V gene end was trimmed by 6 bases and the J gene end by 5 bases; junction bases not matched to a gene: 9. The germline V gene encodes CDR1 MNHEY and CDR2 SVGAGI. CDR3 in DNA: TGTGCCAGCAGCCCGCCCCTAGCGGGGGACGAGACCCAGTACTTC. The encoded protein is CASSPPLAGDETQYF.

The V gene is TRBV7-2, the J gene TRBJ1-2, with a tentative D call TRBD1 (6 bases). V lost 2 bases and J lost 4, with 14 bases in between. CDR3 length equals 15 residues. The germline gives CDR1 SGHTA, CDR2 FQGNSA. DNA of the CDR3: TGTGCCAGCAGCTTATTCGGGGGGCATGGCTATGGCTACACCTTC. This gives the protein CASSLFGGHGYGYTF.

V is TRBV7-2 and J is TRBJ2-7; 8 bases agree with TRBD1. The CDR3 has 14 amino acids. Trimming took 1 base from V and 4 from J; bases not matched to a gene: 3. The germline CDR1 and CDR2 sequences are SGHTA and FQGNSA. The CDR3 nucleotides read TGTGCCAGCAGCTTAGGGACAGGGCGTTACGAGCAGTACTTC. It encodes CASSLGTGRYEQYF.

The J gene is TRBJ2-7, the V gene TRBV4-2, with a possible D match to TRBD2 (6 bases). Germline CDR1 LGHNA, CDR2 YNFKEQ. The CDR3 has 15 residues. Trimming pared 0 bases from V and 3 bases from J, leaving 12 bases between. DNA for the CDR3: TGTGCCAGCAGCCAAGAGGAGCGGGCGGTCTACGAGCAGTACTTC. Translated, it gives CASSQEERAVYEQYF.

The genes are TRBV5-1 and TRBJ2-3; 13 bases match TRBD2. The V and J ends lost 3 bases and 2 bases, in that order; junction bases with no gene match: 3. The germline gives CDR1 SGHRS, CDR2 YFSETQ. This CDR3 has 16 amino acids. CDR3 bases: TGCGCCAGCAGCTGGGGACTAGCGGGGAACACAGATACGCAGTATTTT. This sequence encodes CASSWGLAGNTDTQYF.

This chain links TRBV7-8 with TRBJ2-1; 8 nucleotides line up with TRBD2. This CDR3 contains 16 residues. CDR1 is SGHVS and CDR2 is FQNEAQ in the germline V gene. With 1 base clipped from V and 4 bases from J, the junction kept 6 bases outside the gene matches. The CDR3 nucleotides are TGTGCCAGCAGCTTAGTTGCGGCGGGGGGTTACAATGAGCAGTTCTTC. This codes for CASSLVAAGGYNEQFF.

On this clone itself: Within the sample, other DNA sequences also encode this same CDR3. The chain couples TRBV18 to TRBJ1-5; no reliable D call. This CDR3 comprises 15 residues. Per germline, CDR1 KGHSH and CDR2 LQKENI. Trimming took 6 bases from V and 0 from J, leaving 12 bases between them. The CDR3 DNA follows: TGTGCCAGCTCCCCCGCAGGAGGTAGCAATCAGCCCCAGCATTTT. This codes for CASSPAGGSNQPQHF. Together with reference TRBV18 and TRBJ1-5, the CDR3 gives the full variable domain: NAGVMQNPRHLVRRRGQEARLRCSPMKGHSHVYWYRQLPEEGLKFMVYLQKENIIDESGMPKERFSAEFPKEGPSILRIQQVVRGDSAAYFCASSPAGGSNQPQHFGDGTRLSIL.

The rearrangement joins TRBV7-8 to TRBJ2-3, with 10 bases identical to TRBD2. V trimming: 6 bases; J trimming: 5 bases; junction bases outside the gene matches: 17. Germline CDR1 is SGHVS and CDR2 is FQNEAQ. This CDR3 has 18 residues. CDR3 DNA: TGTGCCAGCAGTTCCCCCACTTCACTAGCGGGATCGAGAGATACGCAGTATTTT. Residues: CASSSPTSLAGSRDTQYF.

The chain has TRBV7-8 and TRBJ2-3; D is possibly TRBD2 (6 bases). The germline gives CDR1 SGHVS, CDR2 FQNEAQ. Trimming stripped 1 base from V and 6 bases from J, with 11 bases between. The CDR3 runs 14 residues. The CDR3 nucleotides are TGTGCCAGCAGCTTAGGAGGAGGGAGGGATACGCAGTATTTT. It is translated as CASSLGGGRDTQYF. Full variable domain (missing parts from reference TRBV7-8 and TRBJ2-3): GAGVSQSPRYKVAKRGQDVALRCDPISGHVSLFWYQQALGQGPEFLTYFQNEAQLDKSGLPSDRFFAERPEGSVSTLKIQRTQQEDSAVYLCASSLGGGRDTQYFGPGTRLTVL.

The chain joins TRBV5-5 to TRBJ2-7, with 11 nucleotides matching TRBD1. CDR1 SGHKS and CDR2 YYEKEE come from the germline V gene (reference sequence). The CDR3 is made up of 15 amino acids. V was pared by 0 bases and J by 3 bases, with 2 bases of the junction left unmatched. In DNA, the CDR3 is TGTGCCAGCAGCTTGGCCGGGACAGGGGGCTACGAGCAGTACTTC. Amino acids: CASSLAGTGGYEQYF.

The V and J genes are TRBV5-8 and TRBJ2-3; 10 bases agree with TRBD2. The CDR3 has 16 amino acids. V was pared by 0 bases and J by 3 bases, with 4 bases of the junction left unmatched. Germline values: CDR1 SGHTS, CDR2 YDEGEE. CDR3 nucleotide sequence: TGTGCCAGCAGCTTGGCACTAGCGGGGAGTACAGATACGCAGTATTTT. This gives the protein CASSLALAGSTDTQYF.

The genes are TRBV15 and TRBJ2-5; 7 nucleotides agree with TRBD2. The germline gives CDR1 LNHNV, CDR2 YYDKDF (reference sequence). Trimming cost V 0 bases and J 2 bases; bases outside gene matches: 6. This CDR3 contains 16 residues. CDR3 region: CATSRDVGSGQETQYF. In DNA, the CDR3 is TGTGCCACCAGCAGAGATGTTGGTAGCGGGCAAGAGACCCAGTACTTC.

V usage is TRBV6-6 and J usage is TRBJ1-1; unclear D gene. Deletions cut 5 bases from V and 2 bases from J, with 15 bases between. CDR3 length: 15 amino acids. Germline CDR1 and CDR2: MNHNY and SVGAGI (reference sequence). CDR3 DNA sequence: TGTGCCAGCAGTGACCGATTACTACTAAACACTGAAGCTTTCTTT. This codes for CASSDRLLLNTEAFF.

The sample holds one count of this clone. This CDR3 reads CASSRRWDSLYEQYF. For the CDR3, the DNA is TGTGCCAGCAGTCGCCGATGGGACAGCTTATACGAGCAGTACTTC. The chain couples TRBV27 to TRBJ2-7; 7 nucleotides match TRBD1. The germline gives CDR1 MNHEY, CDR2 SMNVEV (reference sequence). V lost 5 bases and J lost 4; bases outside the gene matches: 11. CDR3 length: 15 amino acids.

The genes are TRBV19 and TRBJ1-2, with D possibly matching TRBD1 (6 bases). Germline lookup yields CDR1 LNHDA and CDR2 SQIVND (reference sequence). The CDR3 spans 13 residues. V lost 5 bases and J 5 bases, leaving 12 bases between the germline ends. The CDR3 spells CASSEGQSYGYTF. The DNA for the CDR3 is TGTGCCAGTAGTGAAGGACAGTCATATGGCTACACCTTC.

The chain combines TRBV7-9 with TRBJ2-4; 8 nucleotides agree with TRBD1. Germline trimming cut 6 bases from V and 4 bases from J; bases unmatched to any gene: 2. This CDR3 has 13 residues. The germline V gene encodes CDR1 SEHNR and CDR2 FQNEAQ (reference sequence). The CDR3 DNA follows: TGTGCCAGCAGGGGGGACAGGAAAAACATTCAGTACTTC. It encodes CASRGDRKNIQYF.

The rearrangement uses TRBV5-1 and TRBJ2-7; D is undetermined. The CDR3 is 14 amino acids. CDR1 and CDR2 from the germline V gene are SGHRS and YFSETQ. V was shortened by 0 bases and J by 3 bases, with 10 bases between the two germline ends. The CDR3 DNA reads as TGCGCCAGCAGCTTGGGAACGCCCAGCTACGAGCAGTACTTC. Its translation: CASSLGTPSYEQYF.

This clone was seen only once. The chain combines TRBV3-1 (or the pseudogene TRBV3-2) with TRBJ1-2, with D possibly TRBD1 on 5 matching bases. Germline-derived CDR1 and CDR2 are LGHDT and YNNKEL (reference sequence). V lost 6 bases and J 7 bases, leaving 12 bases between the germline ends. The CDR3 has 12 residues. CDR3 nucleotides: TGTGCCAGCAGGCAGGGTGCTTTTGGCTACACCTTC. Its translation is CASRQGAFGYTF.

The chain carries TRBV7-2 and TRBJ2-5; 9 bases are shared with TRBD1. With 2 bases clipped from V and 5 bases from J, the junction kept 9 bases outside the gene matches. The germline V gene encodes CDR1 SGHTA and CDR2 FQGNSA. This CDR3 region has 16 residues. CDR3 sequence (DNA): TGTGCCAGCAGCTTACCTACGGCCGGGACAGGGGAGACCCAGTACTTC. Its translation: CASSLPTAGTGETQYF.

This chain uses TRBV19 with TRBJ1-6, with D perhaps TRBD1 (6 bases). The CDR3 is made up of 13 amino acids. Germline CDR1 reads LNHDA; CDR2 reads SQIVND (reference sequence). The germline V and J ends were trimmed by 6 bases and 13 bases, with 16 bases remaining between them. The CDR3 is CASRTGPNGPLHF. Written as DNA, the CDR3 is TGTGCCAGTAGGACAGGTCCTAATGGGCCCCTCCACTTT.

This chain links TRBV12-5 with TRBJ2-2; D is unresolved. The length of the CDR3 is 13 residues. The V and J ends lost 7 bases and 6 bases respectively, with 12 bases between them. Germline V gene lookup returns CDR1 LGHNT and CDR2 FRNRAP. CDR3 bases: TGTGCTAGTGCTCCCGGGTTTGCCGGGGAGCTGTTTTTT. It yields the protein CASAPGFAGELFF. Complete variable domain (other parts from reference TRBV12-5 and TRBJ2-2): DARVTQTPRHKVTEMGQEVTMRCQPILGHNTVFWYRQTMMQGLELLAYFRNRAPLDDSGMPKDRFSAEMPDATLATLKIQPSEPRDSAVYFCASAPGFAGELFFGEGSRLTVL.

The chain employs TRBV19 and TRBJ2-1; 7 bases align to TRBD2. The V segment lost 2 bases and the J segment 4 bases; nucleotides outside the gene matches: 8. The germline V gene encodes CDR1 LNHDA and CDR2 SQIVND (reference sequence). The CDR3 contains 16 residues. Here the CDR3 reads CASSIWRAGLYNEQFF. As DNA, the CDR3 is TGTGCCAGTAGTATATGGCGAGCGGGGCTTTACAATGAGCAGTTCTTC.

The J gene is TRBJ1-6, the V gene TRBV7-9; D possibly corresponds to TRBD1 (6 bases). The V gene's germline CDR1 is SEHNR and CDR2 FQNEAQ (reference sequence). This CDR3 is built from 14 residues. Trimming shortened V by 3 bases and J by 5 bases, and 8 bases separated the two germline ends. The CDR3 loop is CASSLSGDNSPLHF. The CDR3 DNA sequence: TGTGCCAGCAGCTTGTCAGGGGATAATTCACCCCTCCACTTT.

The genes are TRBV12-3 or TRBV12-4 and TRBJ1-2; 8 bases line up with TRBD1. This CDR3 is built from 13 residues. The ends lost 7 bases at V and 2 bases at J; junction bases unmatched: 3. The CDR3 DNA reads as TGTGCCAGCAAAAGACAGGGGAACTATGGCTACACCTTC. Protein: CASKRQGNYGYTF.

This chain connects TRBV19 to TRBJ1-2; D call uncertain. The CDR3 length is 14 residues. V was cut by 5 bases and J by 3 bases, with 13 bases left in between. Per germline, CDR1 LNHDA and CDR2 SQIVND (reference sequence). The CDR3 region has the DNA TGTGCCAGTAGTGCCCAGAGGCGGGACTATGGCTACACCTTC. Translation: CASSAQRRDYGYTF.

V usage is TRBV9 and J usage is TRBJ1-4; D possibly corresponds to TRBD1 (6 bases). Germline CDR1 reads SGDLS; CDR2 reads YYNGEE. Trimming cost V 0 bases and J 2 bases, with 14 bases left between them. The CDR3 length is 17 residues. CDR3: CASSVDAGANTNEKLFF. The CDR3, as DNA: TGTGCCAGCAGCGTAGATGCGGGGGCGAATACTAATGAAAAACTGTTTTTT.

This chain connects TRBV5-8 to TRBJ2-7; TRBD1 aligns across 9 bases. The germline V gene has CDR1 SGHTS and CDR2 YDEGEE. The CDR3 is 14 residues long. Trimming took 1 base from V and 3 from J; bases not matched to a gene: 2. In DNA, the CDR3 is TGTGCCAGCAGCTTGCGGGACAGGGACTACGAGCAGTACTTC. The encoded protein is CASSLRDRDYEQYF.

CDR3 DNA: TGTGCCAGCAGCCAAGAATACGACGGACTAGCGGTAAATGAGCAGTTCTTC. Amino acids: CASSQEYDGLAVNEQFF. The chain couples TRBV3-1 (or the pseudogene TRBV3-2) to TRBJ2-1; 10 positions match TRBD2. The CDR3 consists of 17 residues. V lost 0 bases to trimming and J lost 7 bases; unmatched junction nucleotides: 9. The V gene's germline CDR1 is LGHDT and CDR2 YNNKEL (reference sequence).

This clone was detected only once. J is TRBJ1-6 and V is TRBV10-3, with 10 bases matching TRBD1. V dropped 10 bases and J dropped 10; count of bases not matched to a gene: 13. The CDR3 runs to 15 residues. CDR1 and CDR2 from the germline V gene are ENHRY and SYGVKD. This chain's CDR3 is CASDTYGTGESPLHF. CDR3 DNA: TGTGCCAGCGATACTTACGGGACAGGGGAATCACCCCTCCACTTT.

V usage is TRBV5-6 and J usage is TRBJ2-7; D remains unclear. Trimming took off 0 bases at V and 2 bases at J, with 9 bases between the two ends. CDR1 and CDR2 from the germline V gene are SGHDT and YYEEEE. The CDR3 loop spans 14 amino acids. The CDR3 protein is CASSLVVTTYEQYF. CDR3 nucleotide sequence: TGTGCCAGCAGCTTGGTCGTCACTACCTACGAGCAGTACTTC.